This passage covers 12 T cell receptor beta chains from one sample sequenced in a study of ipilimumab plus nivolumab after autologous stem cell transplantation. The repertoire was sequenced with immunoSEQ multiplex PCR; TCRdb's copy has only in-frame clones and lacks some. The table shows over 75,000 clones, with 83% occurring only once. This material consisted of PBMCs, taken in a trial of ipilimumab plus nivolumab as post-transplant consolidation. The receptors come from a male donor with diffuse large B-cell lymphoma.

The chain joins TRBV18 to TRBJ2-7; TRBD1 aligns across 8 bases. V was pared by 6 bases and J by 0 bases, with 10 bases of the junction left unmatched. CDR1 is KGHSH and CDR2 is LQKENI in the germline V gene. This CDR3 region has 16 residues. CDR3 residues: CASSPMRTGNSYEQYF. CDR3 DNA: TGTGCCAGCTCTCCAATGCGGACAGGGAACTCCTACGAGCAGTACTTC.

V usage is TRBV11-2 and J usage is TRBJ2-1, with TRBD2 matching over 12 bases. Trimming removed 8 bases from V and 8 bases from J; junction bases left unmatched: 7. Germline values: CDR1 SGHAT, CDR2 FQNNGV. The CDR3 sequence is 14 residues long. CDR3 region: CASCWASGGDEQFF. The CDR3 nucleotides read TGTGCCAGCTGTTGGGCTAGCGGGGGGGATGAGCAGTTCTTC.

The V and J genes are TRBV27 and TRBJ1-5; D may be TRBD1 (5 bases). CDR3 size: 12 residues. Trimming removed 5 bases from V and 7 bases from J, with 9 bases in between. Per the germline V gene, CDR1 is MNHEY and CDR2 is SMNVEV (reference sequence). The CDR3 loop is CASSPWGQPQHF. The DNA for the CDR3 is TGTGCCAGCAGTCCATGGGGGCAGCCCCAGCATTTT.

In this sample, this clone turned up once. This chain connects TRBV10-1 to TRBJ2-3; 15 bases fit TRBD2. J was trimmed by 4 bases and V by 6 bases; bases with no gene match: 8. The CDR3 spans 17 residues. Germline loops: CDR1 WNHNN, CDR2 SYGVQD (reference sequence). The CDR3 DNA sequence: TGCGCCAGCAGCTCCGGGACTAGCGGGGGGTTCCCAGATACGCAGTATTTT. Translation gives CASSSGTSGGFPDTQYF.

V and J are TRBV10-3 and TRBJ2-7; TRBD1 might be the D (5 bases). The V and J ends lost 5 bases and 4 bases respectively, with 6 bases between them. There are 11 residues in the CDR3. Per the germline V gene, CDR1 is ENHRY and CDR2 is SYGVKD. CDR3 coding DNA: TGTGCCATCAGTTCAGGGTACGAGCAGTACTTC. Translated: CAISSGYEQYF.

This chain links TRBV5-4 with TRBJ1-1; D possibly corresponds to TRBD1 (6 bases). V lost 1 base to trimming and J lost 4 bases, with 11 bases between them. The CDR3 has 14 residues. Germline V gene data show CDR1 as SGHNT and CDR2 as YYREEE (reference sequence). CDR3 sequence (DNA): TGTGCCAGCAGCTTGACAGGGTCGTTCACTGAAGCTTTCTTT. Its translation: CASSLTGSFTEAFF.

This clone was seen just once. This chain links TRBV5-4 with TRBJ2-7; TRBD1 matches 8 bases. Unmatched junction bases numbered 8, after V lost 4 bases and J lost 2 bases. From germline, CDR1 is SGHNT and CDR2 YYREEE (reference sequence). CDR3 length: 15 amino acids. The CDR3 loop is CASSSTGGLTYEQYF. Written as DNA, the CDR3 is TGTGCCAGCAGCAGTACAGGGGGGCTGACCTACGAGCAGTACTTC. Full variable domain (remainder filled in from reference TRBV5-4 and TRBJ2-7): ETGVTQSPTHLIKTRGQQVTLRCSSQSGHNTVSWYQQALGQGPQFIFQYYREEENGRGNFPPRFSGLQFPNYSSELNVNALELDDSALYLCASSSTGGLTYEQYFGPGTRLTVT.

The rearrangement joins TRBV5-1 to TRBJ2-7, with 7 bases aligning to TRBD2. This CDR3 is 15 amino acids long. Germline-derived CDR1 and CDR2 are SGHRS and YFSETQ. V was clipped by 2 bases and J by 3 bases; unmatched bases: 8. Here the CDR3 DNA reads TGCGCCAGCAGCTTCCCGGCTAGCGGCATCTACGAGCAGTACTTC. Translated: CASSFPASGIYEQYF. Using reference TRBV5-1 and TRBJ2-7 for the parts outside the CDR3, the full variable domain is KAGVTQTPRYLIKTRGQQVTLSCSPISGHRSVSWYQQTPGQGLQFLFEYFSETQRNKGNFPGRFSGRQFSNSRSEMNVSTLELGDSALYLCASSFPASGIYEQYFGPGTRLTVT.

The chain joins TRBV5-4 to TRBJ2-2; D is ambiguous. V lost 2 bases, J lost 3 bases, and 11 bases lay in between. The germline gives CDR1 SGHNT, CDR2 YYREEE (reference sequence). The CDR3 totals 15 residues. The CDR3 DNA follows: TGTGCCAGCAGCTTCCCAGGCGTTGACACCGGGGAGCTGTTTTTT. Translation: CASSFPGVDTGELFF.

The table lists this clone with a few counts. The chain links TRBV20-1 to TRBJ2-5, with D uncertain. This CDR3 spans 11 amino acids. Germline assignment: CDR1 DFQATT and CDR2 SNEGSKA (reference sequence). The V and J ends lost 6 bases and 1 base respectively, with 6 bases between them. The CDR3 here is CSAQSQETQYF. Here the CDR3 DNA reads TGCAGTGCCCAGTCCCAAGAGACCCAGTACTTC.

J is TRBJ2-7 and V is TRBV25-1; TRBD1 is a possible D gene (8 bases). The CDR3 runs to 14 residues. Trimming removed 6 bases from V and 4 bases from J, with 16 bases in between. Germline loops: CDR1 MGHDK, CDR2 SYGVNS. CDR3 in amino acids: CASSRQGRGYEQYF. The CDR3 nucleotides read TGTGCCAGCAGCCGACAGGGGAGGGGATACGAGCAGTACTTC.

V is TRBV6-1 and J is TRBJ2-7; D is perhaps TRBD1 or TRBD2 (5 bases each). The CDR3 covers 13 residues. Germline V lookup: CDR1 MNHNS, CDR2 SASEGT. V was cut by 6 bases and J by 6 bases, with 15 bases left in between. The CDR3 sequence is CASSLMRGGEQYF. For the CDR3, the DNA is TGTGCCAGCAGCCTGATGAGGGGCGGCGAGCAGTACTTC.